The 20 T cell receptor beta chains below all came from one sample that was sequenced in a study of cytomegalovirus exposure and HLA in healthy donors. Produced via immunoSEQ multiplex PCR; TCRdb's table is partial and in-frame only. This sample has roughly 190,000 clones, with around nine tenths found just once. Material: PBMCs. Source of these receptors: a young man in good health and CMV-seropositive.

The V call is TRBV2, the J call TRBJ1-5; 9 bases align to TRBD1. After removal of 3 bases from V and 4 bases from J, the junction contained 10 bases not matched to a gene. The CDR3 loop spans 17 amino acids. From germline, CDR1 is SNHLY and CDR2 FYNNEI. For the CDR3, the DNA is TGTGCCAGCAGTGATGCACAGGGGGCGGATGCGAATCAGCCCCAGCATTTT. Encoded protein: CASSDAQGADANQPQHF.

J is TRBJ2-7 and V is TRBV6-5, with 7 bases lining up with TRBD2. The CDR3 runs to 15 residues. V lost 6 bases and J lost 4; bases outside the gene matches: 12. Per the germline V gene, CDR1 is MNHEY and CDR2 is SVGAGI. The CDR3 here is CASRYRREAGYEQYF. CDR3 DNA: TGTGCCAGCAGGTACCGCCGGGAAGCGGGGTACGAGCAGTACTTC.

This clone was seen a single time. The DNA for the CDR3 is TGCGCCAGCAGCTTGCGGGATAGCTATGGCTACACCTTC. Its translation: CASSLRDSYGYTF. The chain has TRBV5-1 and TRBJ1-2; D is ambiguous. Looked up from germline, CDR1 is SGHRS and CDR2 is YFSETQ. V lost 1 base, J lost 4 bases, and 8 bases lay in between. The length of the CDR3 is 13 residues.

The J gene is TRBJ2-4, the V gene TRBV5-6, with TRBD2 as a possible D gene (6 bases). V was trimmed by 0 bases and J by 9 bases, leaving 13 bases between them. CDR1 is SGHDT and CDR2 is YYEEEE in the germline V gene. CDR3 length equals 14 residues. The DNA of the CDR3 is TGTGCCAGCAGCTTGGTGTGGGACTCTGCCATTCAGTACTTC. Amino acids: CASSLVWDSAIQYF.

The chain is built from TRBV27 and TRBJ2-7; 7 bases line up with TRBD1. Germline values: CDR1 MNHEY, CDR2 SMNVEV (reference sequence). J gave up 0 bases and V 2 bases, and 1 base lay outside the gene matches. This CDR3 spans 14 amino acids. The CDR3 sequence: CASSLGQASYEQYF. CDR3 DNA: TGTGCCAGCAGTTTAGGACAGGCCTCCTACGAGCAGTACTTC.

The V gene is TRBV9, the J gene TRBJ1-6; no clear D gene. Trimming removed 1 base at V and 7 bases at J, with 12 bases between. The CDR3 contains 15 residues. Germline CDR1 reads SGDLS; CDR2 reads YYNGEE. CDR3 in DNA: TGTGCCAGCAGCGTAACCCGGCAGGACAATTCACCCCTCCACTTT. Its protein is CASSVTRQDNSPLHF.

The chain recombines TRBV7-9 with TRBJ2-5, with 16 bases that match TRBD2. Per germline, CDR1 SEHNR and CDR2 FQNEAQ (reference sequence). V lost 5 bases, J lost 7 bases, and 16 bases stayed unmatched. The CDR3 loop spans 19 amino acids. CDR3 coding DNA: TGTGCCAGCAGCCCCGGGACTAGCGGGGGGGCCGACCCATTCCGGACCCAGTACTTC. Its protein is CASSPGTSGGADPFRTQYF.

J is TRBJ1-4 and V is TRBV27; 7 positions agree with TRBD1. The CDR3 is 17 amino acids. The germline V gene encodes CDR1 MNHEY and CDR2 SMNVEV (reference sequence). Losses at the gene ends were 1 base for V and 0 bases for J; bases not matched to a gene: 5. CDR3 region: CASSLYRDSATNEKLFF. The DNA for the CDR3 is TGTGCCAGCAGTTTATACCGGGACAGTGCAACTAATGAAAAACTGTTTTTT. The full variable domain, its missing parts supplied by reference TRBV27 and TRBJ1-4, is EAQVTQNPRYLITVTGKKLTVTCSQNMNHEYMSWYRQDPGLGLRQIYYSMNVEVTDKGDVPEGYKVSRKEKRNFPLILESPSPNQTSLYFCASSLYRDSATNEKLFFGSGTQLSVL.

The V gene is TRBV6-1, the J gene TRBJ1-1; perhaps TRBD1 as D (6 bases). The CDR3 runs to 13 residues. Germline CDR1 is MNHNS and CDR2 is SASEGT. The V and J ends lost 6 bases and 1 base respectively, with 9 bases between them. The CDR3 here is CASREQGNTEAFF. DNA for the CDR3: TGTGCCAGCAGGGAACAGGGGAACACTGAAGCTTTCTTT.

The rearrangement uses TRBV11-2 and TRBJ1-2; 11 positions match TRBD1. From germline, CDR1 is SGHAT and CDR2 FQNNGV. CDR3 length: 16 amino acids. V trimming: 1 base; J trimming: 5 bases; junction bases outside the gene matches: 6. The CDR3 is CASSLAGTGGTYGYTF. CDR3 DNA sequence: TGTGCCAGCAGCTTAGCCGGGACAGGGGGTACTTATGGCTACACCTTC.

The chain has TRBV5-4 and TRBJ1-1; D not certain. In germline, CDR1 is SGHNT, CDR2 YYREEE (reference sequence). Between the trimmed V and J ends, which lost 1 base and 3 bases, there was a span of 13 bases. CDR3 size: 15 residues. As DNA, the CDR3 is TGTGCCAGCAGCTTGTGGGATTTACCGGACACTGAAGCTTTCTTT. Encoded protein: CASSLWDLPDTEAFF.

The V call is TRBV2, the J call TRBJ1-1; D call uncertain. CDR1 SNHLY and CDR2 FYNNEI come from the germline V gene. Trimming took 7 bases from V and 1 from J, leaving 10 bases between them. The CDR3 spans 13 residues. This CDR3 is CASNVRANTEAFF. The CDR3 nucleotides are TGTGCCAGCAACGTCAGAGCGAACACTGAAGCTTTCTTT.

This clone was detected only once. V is TRBV7-2 and J is TRBJ2-1; tentatively, D is TRBD2 (6 bases). The CDR3 is 16 residues long. V lost 2 bases and J 0 bases, leaving 11 bases between the germline ends. Germline V gene data show CDR1 as SGHTA and CDR2 as FQGNSA. The DNA of the CDR3 is TGTGCCAGCAGCTTAAGGGGAGGATTCTCCTACAATGAGCAGTTCTTC. Its translation: CASSLRGGFSYNEQFF.

The CDR3 coding sequence is TGTGCCAGCAGCTCGAGGGGTGGGTGGGATGAAAAACTGTTTTTT. Translated, it gives CASSSRGGWDEKLFF. This chain uses TRBV11-2 with TRBJ1-4, with D maybe TRBD1 (5 bases). Trimming shortened V by 4 bases and J by 6 bases, and 15 bases separated the two germline ends. The V gene's germline CDR1 is SGHAT and CDR2 FQNNGV. CDR3 length: 15 residues.

The CDR3 here is CASSTSRKNTEAFF. CDR3 in DNA: TGTGCCAGCAGTACCTCCAGAAAGAACACTGAAGCTTTCTTT. The genes are TRBV27 and TRBJ1-1; D call uncertain. CDR1 and CDR2 (germline): MNHEY, SMNVEV (reference sequence). The CDR3 contains 14 residues. Deletions cut 5 bases from V and 1 base from J, with 11 bases between.

The gene calls are TRBV15 and TRBJ1-1; D is undetermined. This CDR3 comprises 14 residues. Germline CDR1 and CDR2: LNHNV and YYDKDF (reference sequence). V was trimmed by 3 bases and J by 1 base, leaving 9 bases between them. The CDR3 DNA reads TGTGCCACCAGCAGGACGTCCGCGAACACTGAAGCTTTCTTT. It yields the protein CATSRTSANTEAFF.

In its sample, this clone was seen once. The rearrangement uses TRBV10-3 and TRBJ1-1, with 7 bases that match TRBD1. The CDR3 spans 14 residues. Germline-derived CDR1 and CDR2 are ENHRY and SYGVKD. Trimming removed 3 bases from V and 7 bases from J; junction bases left unmatched: 8. This CDR3 is CAISDLKGALEAFF. The CDR3 DNA follows: TGTGCCATCAGTGATTTAAAGGGGGCTCTTGAAGCTTTCTTT.

This clone was observed once. The chain carries TRBV5-1 and TRBJ2-5, with no clear D. The germline V gene has CDR1 SGHRS and CDR2 YFSETQ. Trimming left V 4 bases short and J 5 bases short, with 21 bases between. The CDR3 sequence is 16 residues long. The CDR3 DNA reads TGCGCCAGCAGCGGGCCCCCCACGAGGCCCCGGGAGACCCAGTACTTC. Translating gives CASSGPPTRPRETQYF.

The rearrangement links TRBV7-8 to TRBJ1-2, with D possibly TRBD1 on 6 matching bases. The germline V gene encodes CDR1 SGHVS and CDR2 FQNEAQ. There are 16 residues in the CDR3. V was shortened by 1 base and J by 2 bases, with 14 bases between the two germline ends. The DNA for the CDR3 is TGTGCCAGCAGCTTAGGGGAACAGGGTTCCAACTATGGCTACACCTTC. Its translation: CASSLGEQGSNYGYTF.

The V gene is TRBV2, the J gene TRBJ2-2; no firm D call. This CDR3 has 14 amino acids. CDR1 SNHLY and CDR2 FYNNEI come from the germline V gene. With 4 bases removed from V and 6 bases from J, the gap between germline ends came to 12 bases. This chain's CDR3 is CASSAAETAGELFF. The CDR3, as DNA: TGTGCCAGCAGTGCCGCTGAAACTGCCGGGGAGCTGTTTTTT.